This T cell receptor (beta chain) was captured in a study of shared clonotypes between healthy human individuals. Whole-study findings and limits: The authors expected sequencing depth to affect clonotype sharing among donors. Only a few donors were included, so the genetic and exposure-history diversity represented was limited.

Extraction of genomic DNA in unsorted samples used approximately 94 million PBMCs. As concerns this clone: Its antigen is undetermined.

Losses at the gene ends were 1 base for V and 2 bases for J; bases not matched to a gene: 2. The CDR3 runs to 14 residues. The germline gives CDR1 MNHEY, CDR2 SMNVEV (reference sequence). Per the original data handling: Quality scores were absent from the junction-only immunoSEQ sequences, so filtering differed. Generated by immunoSEQ multiplex PCR, the TCRdb table keeps only in-frame clones and is missing some. V and J calls and clone size follow that table, whereas D and trimming were derived from the DNA. Of under 600,000 clones in the sample, around 76% are singletons; the top ten hold around 13%.

The clonotype was recovered from a woman aged 40 to 50 in good health. Some clones in this sample may be carry-over from other donors' samples. The chain links TRBV27 to TRBJ2-7; 7 nucleotides agree with TRBD2. The sequenced material came from PBMCs. CDR3 region: CASSLWGGAYEQYF. CDR3 bases: TGTGCCAGCAGTTTATGGGGGGGGGCCTACGAGCAGTACTTC.